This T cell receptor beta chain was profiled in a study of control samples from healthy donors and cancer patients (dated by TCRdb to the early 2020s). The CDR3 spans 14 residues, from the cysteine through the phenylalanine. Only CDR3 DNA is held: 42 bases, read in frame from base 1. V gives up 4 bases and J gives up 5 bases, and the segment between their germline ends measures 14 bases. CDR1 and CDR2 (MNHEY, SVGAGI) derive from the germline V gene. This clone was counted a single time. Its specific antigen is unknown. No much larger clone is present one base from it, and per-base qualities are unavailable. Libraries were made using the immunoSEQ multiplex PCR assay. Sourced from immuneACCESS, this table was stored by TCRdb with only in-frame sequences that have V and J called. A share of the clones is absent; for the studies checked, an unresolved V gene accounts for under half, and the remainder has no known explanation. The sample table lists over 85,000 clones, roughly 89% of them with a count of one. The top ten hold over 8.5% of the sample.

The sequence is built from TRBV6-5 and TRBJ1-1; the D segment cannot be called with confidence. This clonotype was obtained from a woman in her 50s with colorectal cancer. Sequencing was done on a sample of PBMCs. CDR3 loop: CASSLAGRWTEAFF. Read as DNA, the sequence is TGTGCCAGCAGTTTAGCCGGGAGGTGGACTGAAGCTTTCTTT.